The 21 T cell receptor beta chains given below trace back to one sample, sequenced in a study of early T cells in non-severe SARS-CoV-2 infection. TCRdb re-called the 5' RACE reads with MiXCR, one entry per CDR3 protein. The sample has 80,000 to 95,000 distinct CDR3 sequences, under 15% seen once. The sample consisted of whole blood. All receptors come from an adult who was a healthcare worker with PCR-confirmed SARS-CoV-2 infection or an uninfected control (not recorded which).

The table lists this clonotype with a few counts. The chain couples TRBV5-5 to TRBJ2-1, with D unclear. CDR3 length: 16 residues. Trimming pared 2 bases from V and 0 bases from J, leaving 12 bases between. Per the germline V gene, CDR1 is SGHKS and CDR2 is YYEKEE (reference sequence). The CDR3 loop is CASSFTGSSSYNEQFF. The CDR3 DNA reads TGTGCCAGCAGCTTCACTGGATCGAGCTCCTACAATGAGCAGTTCTTC.

V gene TRBV27 combines with J gene TRBJ1-6; TRBD1 matches at 9 bases. J was trimmed by 7 bases and V by 2 bases; bases with no gene match: 3. Germline V lookup: CDR1 MNHEY, CDR2 SMNVEV (reference sequence). The CDR3 contains 15 residues. The CDR3 protein is CASSLETGGNSPLHF. DNA for the CDR3: TGTGCCAGCAGTTTAGAGACAGGGGGGAATTCACCCCTCCACTTT.

The CDR3 bases are TGTGCCAGCGGACATAGGGACACTAGGAACACTGAAGCTTTCTTT. This sequence encodes CASGHRDTRNTEAFF. This sequence joins TRBV12-3 or TRBV12-4 and TRBJ1-1, with a possible D match to TRBD1 (6 bases). Trimming pared 8 bases from V and 1 base from J, leaving 17 bases between. The CDR3 extends over 15 amino acids.

This clonotype was seen more than once but under ten times. As DNA, the CDR3 is TGTGCCAGCAGAAACGACAGGGTGACCGGGGAGCTGTTTTTT. Translating it yields CASRNDRVTGELFF. The chain joins TRBV7-6 to TRBJ2-2; 7 bases are a match to TRBD1. Germline values: CDR1 SGHVS, CDR2 FNYEAQ. The length of the CDR3 is 14 residues. After removal of 6 bases from V and 5 bases from J, the junction contained 6 bases not matched to a gene.

This clonotype was observed a handful of times. The V call is TRBV7-9, the J call TRBJ1-2; 7 bases are shared with TRBD1. Germline assignment: CDR1 SEHNR and CDR2 FQNEAQ (reference sequence). The CDR3 loop spans 12 amino acids. Trimming removed 7 bases from V and 6 bases from J; junction bases left unmatched: 5. As DNA, the CDR3 is TGTGCCAGCACTGACAGGGCGGATGGCTACACCTTC. Protein sequence: CASTDRADGYTF.

The chain combines TRBV12-3 or TRBV12-4 with TRBJ1-6, with D unclear. The CDR3 has 13 residues. V lost 5 bases and J 4 bases, leaving 6 bases between the germline ends. The CDR3 region is CASSVTYNSPLHF. The CDR3 DNA reads TGTGCCAGCAGTGTGACGTATAATTCACCCCTCCACTTT.

The chain carries TRBV24-1 and TRBJ2-3; D is uncertain. Germline values: CDR1 KGHDR, CDR2 SFDVKD. V shed 7 bases and J shed 6 bases, with 13 bases lying between them. CDR3 length: 13 amino acids. In DNA form, the CDR3 reads TGTGCCACCAGGGGGTCGGGTAGTGATACGCAGTATTTT. It is translated as CATRGSGSDTQYF.

This clonotype was counted a few times. The rearrangement joins TRBV15 to TRBJ1-2; no reliable D call. The CDR3 is made up of 13 amino acids. V gave up 5 bases and J gave up 5 bases, with 12 bases separating them. Germline lookup yields CDR1 LNHNV and CDR2 YYDKDF (reference sequence). This CDR3 is CATSGGRGYGYTF. Written as DNA, the CDR3 is TGTGCCACCAGCGGAGGGCGAGGATATGGCTACACCTTC.

This clonotype was seen more than once but under ten times. V is TRBV2 and J is TRBJ2-1, with TRBD1 as a possible D gene (6 bases). The CDR3 runs to 13 residues. Trimming took off 8 bases at V and 2 bases at J, with 10 bases between the two ends. Germline CDR1 reads SNHLY; CDR2 reads FYNNEI. The CDR3 sequence: CASSTGTYNEQFF. CDR3 DNA sequence: TGTGCCAGCTCAACAGGGACCTACAATGAGCAGTTCTTC.

This clonotype has more than one count but fewer than ten. The rearrangement uses TRBV29-1 and TRBJ2-5; the D is unclear. The germline V and J ends were trimmed by 7 bases and 4 bases, with 16 bases remaining between them. Germline CDR1 is SQVTM and CDR2 is ANQGSEA. The CDR3 length is 13 residues. The CDR3 DNA is TGCAGCGGGTCGGACCCGCCGACAGAGACCCAGTACTTC. Translating it yields CSGSDPPTETQYF.

This chain links TRBV3-1 with TRBJ2-7; D might be TRBD1 or TRBD2, each matching 5 bases. Per germline, CDR1 LGHDT and CDR2 YNNKEL (reference sequence). The CDR3 covers 13 residues. V was shortened by 6 bases and J by 1 base, with 10 bases between the two germline ends. CDR3 residues: CASSPGRSYEQYV. CDR3 coding DNA: TGTGCCAGCAGTCCGGGACGGTCCTACGAGCAGTACGTC.

This clonotype has a handful of counts. The chain carries TRBV29-1 and TRBJ2-6, with a weak D call TRBD2 (5 bases). This CDR3 has 19 amino acids. The germline V gene has CDR1 SQVTM and CDR2 ANQGSEA. The V end was cut by 0 bases, the J end by 1 base, with 19 bases between. This CDR3 is CSVEERASRAASGANVLTF. The CDR3 DNA reads as TGCAGCGTTGAAGAGAGGGCCAGCCGGGCGGCGTCTGGGGCCAACGTCCTGACTTTC.

This clonotype has at least ten counts. The rearrangement joins TRBV12-3 or TRBV12-4 to TRBJ1-1; no clear D gene. The CDR3 has 13 residues. Between the trimmed V and J ends, which lost 7 bases and 2 bases, there was a span of 11 bases. CDR3 amino acids: CASTKGGNTEAFF. CDR3 nucleotide sequence: TGTGCCAGCACCAAGGGTGGAAACACTGAAGCTTTCTTT.

This clonotype has more than one count but fewer than ten. The V call is TRBV29-1, the J call TRBJ2-3, with 7 nucleotides matching TRBD2. In germline, CDR1 is SQVTM, CDR2 ANQGSEA. The CDR3 runs 17 residues. Germline trimming cut 6 bases from V and 0 bases from J; bases unmatched to any gene: 15. The CDR3: CSVLGGEHLPSTDTQYF. The CDR3 region has the DNA TGCAGCGTCCTTGGGGGGGAACACCTCCCTAGCACAGATACGCAGTATTTT.

This clonotype was seen at least ten times. The chain joins TRBV7-9 to TRBJ1-1, with D unclear. Germline values: CDR1 SEHNR, CDR2 FQNEAQ (reference sequence). The CDR3 runs to 13 residues. V lost 1 base, J lost 2 bases, and 5 bases lay in between. The CDR3 sequence is CASSLVRNTEAFF. The CDR3 nucleotides read TGTGCCAGCAGCTTAGTGCGAAACACTGAAGCTTTCTTT.

The rearrangement uses TRBV12-3 or TRBV12-4 and TRBJ2-5; 7 bases agree with TRBD2. V lost 5 bases to trimming and J lost 0 bases; unmatched junction nucleotides: 12. The CDR3 contains 17 residues. The CDR3 region has the DNA TGTGCCAGCAGTCCGCATTGGGGCAGCGGGAACCAAGAGACCCAGTACTTC. Its protein is CASSPHWGSGNQETQYF.

This clonotype has only a few counts. This rearrangement joins TRBV5-8 to TRBJ2-7; possibly TRBD2 for D (7 bases). Germline CDR1 is SGHTS and CDR2 is YDEGEE. V was pared by 4 bases and J by 2 bases, with 19 bases between. CDR3 size: 16 residues. CDR3 sequence (DNA): TGTGCCAGCAGCAGGGGGGGCATACCCAAGCCCTACGAGCAGTACGTC. Its translation is CASSRGGIPKPYEQYV.

This clonotype has just a few counts. The gene calls are TRBV28 and TRBJ2-5, with 7 bases fitting TRBD2. From germline, CDR1 is MDHEN and CDR2 SYDVKM. The CDR3 has 15 amino acids. Trimming cost V 1 base and J 4 bases; bases outside gene matches: 6. The DNA for the CDR3 is TGTGCCAGCAGTTTATACCTAGCGGTTTCAGAGACCCAGTACTTC. Protein product: CASSLYLAVSETQYF.

This clonotype was found many times. CDR3: CASSELAGDEQYV. CDR3 nucleotides: TGCGCCAGCAGTGAGTTGGCAGGGGACGAGCAGTACGTC. V is TRBV10-2 and J is TRBJ2-7; perhaps TRBD1 as D (6 bases). The V gene's germline CDR1 is WSHSY and CDR2 SAAADI. The CDR3 is made up of 13 amino acids. Trimming removed 1 base at V and 5 bases at J, with 9 bases between.

To note about this clonotype: This sequence may be a read error, since a much larger clone differs from it by one base. This rearrangement joins TRBV7-6 to TRBJ2-5, with 9 bases fitting TRBD2. CDR1 and CDR2 from the germline V gene are SGHVS and FNYEAQ. The CDR3 spans 17 residues. The CDR3 here is CASSLVVAGANQETRHF. Written as DNA, the CDR3 is TGTGCCAGCAGCTTAGTAGTAGCGGGGGCCAACCAAGAGACCCGGCACTTC.

This clonotype was observed a few times. The genes are TRBV3-1 and TRBJ2-3; 7 bases are a match to TRBD2. CDR1 and CDR2 from the germline V gene are LGHDT and YNNKEL (reference sequence). The CDR3 runs 16 residues. Trimming at V came to 1 base and at J to 2 bases, leaving 6 bases not matched to a gene. DNA for the CDR3: TGTGCCAGCAGCCAAGTATCAGCGGGGTCCACAGATACGCAGTATTTT. Its translation is CASSQVSAGSTDTQYF.